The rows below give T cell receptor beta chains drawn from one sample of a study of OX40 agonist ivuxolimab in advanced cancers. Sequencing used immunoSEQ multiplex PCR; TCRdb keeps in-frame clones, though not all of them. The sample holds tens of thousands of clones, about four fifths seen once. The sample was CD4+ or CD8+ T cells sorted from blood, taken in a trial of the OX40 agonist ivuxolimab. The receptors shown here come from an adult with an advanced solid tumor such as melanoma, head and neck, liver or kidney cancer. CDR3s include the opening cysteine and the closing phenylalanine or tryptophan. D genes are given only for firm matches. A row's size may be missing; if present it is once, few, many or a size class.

CASSPYDTGVYLNEQFF	TGCGCCAGCAGCCCATACGATACAGGGGTTTATCTGAATGAGCAGTTCTTC	TRBD1	TRBJ2-1	TRBV5-1	NA
CAISEGGGRMNTEAFF	TGTGCCATCAGTGAGGGTGGGGGGCGAATGAACACTGAAGCTTTCTTT	NA	TRBJ1-1	TRBV6-1	NA
CASSPSTSGGPGEQYF	TGTGCCAGCAGTCCATCAACTAGCGGGGGCCCCGGGGAGCAGTACTTC	TRBD2	TRBJ2-7	TRBV27	NA
CASSANGLLFEKLFF	TGTGCCAGCAGTGCGAATGGTTTGTTATTTGAAAAACTGTTTTTT	NA	TRBJ1-4	TRBV27	NA
CASSGGQGENTGELFF	TGCGCCAGCAGCGGCGGACAGGGAGAAAACACCGGGGAGCTGTTTTTT	TRBD1	TRBJ2-2	TRBV5-1	NA
CASISPGAAYTEAFF	TGTGCCAGCATCTCGCCGGGGGCAGCTTACACTGAAGCTTTCTTT	NA	TRBJ1-1	TRBV2	NA
CASSPLSSGIPSSGYTF	TGTGCCAGCAGCCCCCTCTCTTCCGGGATCCCTTCCTCTGGCTACACCTTC	NA	TRBJ1-2	TRBV11-2	once
CASSQPHGGANYEQYF	TGCGCCAGCAGCCAACCCCACGGGGGGGCAAACTACGAGCAGTACTTC	TRBD2	TRBJ2-7	TRBV5-1	NA
CATSRDVGQAAEQYF	TGTGCCACCAGCAGAGACGTAGGGCAGGCCGCCGAGCAGTACTTC	NA	TRBJ2-7	TRBV15	NA
CASSLEGGELSSGANVLTF	TGTGCCAGCAGCTTAGAAGGGGGCGAACTCAGCTCTGGGGCCAACGTCCTGACTTTC	TRBD1	TRBJ2-6	TRBV7-8	few
CASSINPLMDEQFF	TGCGCCAGCAGCATCAACCCCCTTATGGATGAGCAGTTCTTC	NA	TRBJ2-1	TRBV5-1	NA
CSVEDADRPYEQYF	TGCAGCGTTGAGGATGCGGACAGACCCTACGAGCAGTACTTC	NA	TRBJ2-7	TRBV29-1	NA
CASSSHPGRRDNEQFF	TGTGCCAGCAGTTCCCACCCGGGACGCCGAGACAATGAGCAGTTCTTC	NA	TRBJ2-1	TRBV27	NA
CASSRGPGDEKLFF	TGCGCCAGCAGCCGGGGACCGGGGGATGAAAAACTGTTTTTT	NA	TRBJ1-4	TRBV4-1	NA
CASSQGEWGANQPQHF	TGTGCCAGCAGCCAAGGTGAGTGGGGCGCAAATCAGCCCCAGCATTTT	NA	TRBJ1-5	TRBV14	NA
CASSATGLGFGGANYGYTF	TGTGCCAGCAGCGCCACAGGATTGGGTTTCGGGGGAGCTAACTATGGCTACACCTTC	NA	TRBJ1-2	TRBV5-6	NA
CATSGSQGLGNGYTF	TGTGCCACCAGCGGGTCACAGGGATTGGGGAACGGCTACACCTTC	NA	TRBJ1-2	TRBV15	NA
CASSLDPGQDYEQYF	TGTGCCAGCAGCTTAGACCCCGGACAGGATTACGAGCAGTACTTC	TRBD1	TRBJ2-7	TRBV11-2	NA
CASSLAGTVYNEQFF	TGCGCCAGCAGCTTGGCGGGGACGGTCTACAATGAGCAGTTCTTC	NA	TRBJ2-1	TRBV5-1	NA
CASSLGAGYEQYF	TGTGCCAGCAGCCTGGGCGCAGGTTACGAGCAGTACTTC	NA	TRBJ2-7	TRBV11-2	NA
CASSLGGQMNTEAFF	TGTGCCAGCAGCCTCGGCGGGCAGATGAACACTGAAGCTTTCTTT	NA	TRBJ1-1	TRBV7-3	NA
CASSLGGDTEAFF	TGCGCCAGCAGCTTGGGAGGGGACACTGAAGCTTTCTTT	NA	TRBJ1-1	TRBV5-1	once
CSVEDRLTNEKLFF	TGCAGCGTTGAAGATAGGCTAACTAATGAAAAACTGTTTTTT	NA	TRBJ1-4	TRBV29-1	NA
CASGLGTANTEAFF	TGTGCCAGCGGTTTAGGGACAGCGAACACTGAAGCTTTCTTT	TRBD1	TRBJ1-1	TRBV13	NA
CASSLGLAGGEQFF	TGTGCCAGCAGCTTAGGACTAGCGGGTGGGGAGCAGTTCTTC	TRBD2	TRBJ2-1	TRBV11-3	NA
CASSFGVEQYF	TGTGCCAGCAGCTTCGGAGTCGAGCAGTACTTC	NA	TRBJ2-7	TRBV11-2	NA
CASSQVGGGETEQPQHF	TGCGCCAGCAGCCAAGTAGGGGGAGGGGAGACAGAGCAGCCCCAGCATTTT	NA	TRBJ1-5	TRBV4-1	NA
CASSLAGYAGNTIYF	TGTGCCAGCAGCTTGGCGGGGTATGCTGGAAACACCATATATTTT	NA	TRBJ1-3	TRBV13	NA
CASSHPTGNNYGYTF	TGCGCCAGCAGCCACCCGACAGGGAATAACTATGGCTACACCTTC	TRBD1	TRBJ1-2	TRBV4-1	NA
CASTRDGSNYGYTF	TGTGCCAGCACGCGGGACGGCTCTAACTATGGCTACACCTTC	NA	TRBJ1-2	TRBV11-2	NA
CASSPITVAEAFF	TGTGCCAGCAGCCCGATTACAGTGGCTGAAGCTTTCTTT	NA	TRBJ1-1	TRBV5-4	few
CASSIVGGTEAFF	TGTGCCAGTAGTATAGTGGGAGGCACTGAAGCTTTCTTT	NA	TRBJ1-1	TRBV19	few
CASSSRNRVLNTEAFF	TGTGCCAGTAGCTCCAGAAACAGGGTTTTGAACACTGAAGCTTTCTTT	NA	TRBJ1-1	TRBV19	NA
CASSHRPSGGRTDTQYF	TGCGCCAGCAGCCATCGACCTAGCGGGGGACGCACAGATACGCAGTATTTT	TRBD2	TRBJ2-3	TRBV4-1	NA
CASSPEGGYQETQYF	TGTGCCAGCAGCCCCGAGGGGGGGTACCAAGAGACCCAGTACTTC	NA	TRBJ2-5	TRBV5-4	NA
CASSPTGHEQYF	TGTGCCAGCAGCCCGACAGGGCACGAGCAGTACTTC	TRBD1	TRBJ2-7	TRBV6-5	once
CASSPRDLRYTEAFF	TGTGCCAGCAGTCCCCGAGATCTCCGGTACACTGAAGCTTTCTTT	NA	TRBJ1-1	TRBV2	NA
CASSSSWGGAGNTIYF	TGTGCCAGCAGTTCCAGCTGGGGGGGGGCTGGAAACACCATATATTTT	NA	TRBJ1-3	TRBV27	few
CASTDWGQAEAFF	TGTGCCAGCACCGACTGGGGGCAGGCTGAAGCTTTCTTT	NA	TRBJ1-1	TRBV7-2	NA
CASSSTSRTIGRNEKLFF	TGCGCCAGCAGCTCCACTTCGAGAACCATCGGACGGAATGAAAAACTGTTTTTT	NA	TRBJ1-4	TRBV5-1	NA
CASRTGGPTDTQYF	TGTGCCAGCAGGACCGGGGGGCCCACAGATACGCAGTATTTT	NA	TRBJ2-3	TRBV27	NA
CASSGLETDSGNTIYF	TGCGCCAGCAGTGGGCTTGAGACTGACTCTGGAAACACCATATATTTT	NA	TRBJ1-3	TRBV10-2	NA
CASSSKGEPRYEQYF	TGCGCCAGCAGCTCTAAGGGTGAACCCCGGTACGAGCAGTACTTC	NA	TRBJ2-7	TRBV5-1	NA
CASSRGSGDSYEQYF	TGTGCCAGCAGCCGGGGATCAGGGGACTCCTACGAGCAGTACTTC	NA	TRBJ2-7	TRBV14	NA
CASSQGTYEQYF	TGCGCCAGCAGCCAAGGGACGTACGAGCAGTACTTC	NA	TRBJ2-7	TRBV4-1	NA
CASSEGPAGAGNEQFF	TGCGCCAGCAGTGAGGGGCCTGCGGGGGCAGGTAATGAGCAGTTCTTC	NA	TRBJ2-1	TRBV10-2	NA
CASSLHGRGGQPQHF	TGTGCCAGCAGCCTCCACGGCAGGGGAGGCCAGCCCCAGCATTTT	NA	TRBJ1-5	TRBV11-2	NA